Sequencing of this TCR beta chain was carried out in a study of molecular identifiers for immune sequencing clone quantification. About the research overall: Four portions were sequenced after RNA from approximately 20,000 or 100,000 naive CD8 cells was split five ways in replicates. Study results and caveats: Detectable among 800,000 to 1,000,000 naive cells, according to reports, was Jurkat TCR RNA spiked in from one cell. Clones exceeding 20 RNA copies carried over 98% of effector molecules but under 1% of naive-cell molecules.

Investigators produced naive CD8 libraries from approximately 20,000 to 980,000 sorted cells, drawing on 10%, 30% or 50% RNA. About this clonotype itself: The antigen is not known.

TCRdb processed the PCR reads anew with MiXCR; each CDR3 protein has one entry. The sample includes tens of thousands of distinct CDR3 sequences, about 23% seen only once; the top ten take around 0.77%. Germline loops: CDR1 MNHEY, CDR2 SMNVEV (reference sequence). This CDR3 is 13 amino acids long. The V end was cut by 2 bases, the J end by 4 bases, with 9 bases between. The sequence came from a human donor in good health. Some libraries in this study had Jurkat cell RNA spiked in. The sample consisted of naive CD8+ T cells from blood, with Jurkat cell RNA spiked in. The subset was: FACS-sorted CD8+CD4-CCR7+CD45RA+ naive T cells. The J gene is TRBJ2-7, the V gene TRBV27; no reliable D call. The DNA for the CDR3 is TGTGCCAGCAGTTTACAGAAAGGTTACGAGCAGTACTTC. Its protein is CASSLQKGYEQYF.